This T cell receptor (beta chain) was identified in a study of cytomegalovirus exposure and HLA in healthy donors. Vbeta (60) and Jbeta (13) primers were used in the PCR. Assay: immunoSEQ multiplex PCR; the TCRdb copy retains only in-frame clones and omits some. The sample lists nearly 110,000 clones; roughly 80% were seen once. The sample taken for sequencing was PBMCs. This clonotype originated in a man aged 55 to 70 in good health and CMV-seronegative.

The CDR3 sequence is CASSIQGAQFEQYF. The CDR3 DNA reads as TGTGCCAGCAGTATACAGGGGGCGCAGTTCGAGCAGTACTTC. The chain is built from TRBV27 and TRBJ2-7, with 9 bases aligning to TRBD1. V dropped 5 bases and J dropped 6; count of bases not matched to a gene: 8. The CDR3 has 14 residues. CDR1 and CDR2 from the germline V gene are MNHEY and SMNVEV (reference sequence).